This T cell receptor beta chain was profiled in a study of cytomegalovirus exposure and HLA in healthy donors. Study observations and caveats: Immune exposure was documented only through CMV serostatus. Most TCR sequences proved rare, with some public TCRs found in many donors. Later on, a genetic analysis was performed. It linked a missense variant in DCLRE1C with V- and J-gene trimming of TCR beta.

The germline V and J ends were trimmed by 6 bases and 5 bases, with 13 bases remaining between them. The CDR3 consists of 13 residues. Germline V gives CDR1 KGHSH, CDR2 LQKENI. In the case of this clone: Its antigen is still unknown.

The PCR had 60 Vbeta and 13 Jbeta primers. Here immunoSEQ multiplex PCR was the method, and the copy in TCRdb shows in-frame clones only, minus some. This sample has fewer than 30,000 clones, with more than 55% found just once. The sequenced material came from PBMCs. The V and J genes are TRBV18 and TRBJ1-1; a possible D gene is TRBD1 (5 bases). This receptor was obtained from a male donor in good health and CMV-seropositive. The CDR3 protein is CASSSGTKTEAFF. For the CDR3, the DNA is TGTGCCAGCTCGTCGGGGACTAAGACTGAAGCTTTCTTT.